Each of the 6 T cell receptor beta chains below was sequenced from the same sample in a study of T cells in Graves' hyperthyroidism and ophthalmopathy. There were TCR beta CDR3 regions amplified from RNA transcripts. An initial round of RT-PCR targeting the TCR CDR3 relied on the HTBI primer set. Each CDR3 protein is one row after TCRdb ran MiXCR on the multiplex PCR reads. In the table there are 40,000 to 60,000 distinct CDR3 sequences, roughly 50% of which are singletons. The sample taken for sequencing was blood. Receptors were obtained from a woman between 50 and 59 years old with Graves' ophthalmopathy.

At least ten counts were recorded for this clonotype. The gene calls are TRBV28 and TRBJ1-2; 8 bases agree with TRBD1. Germline CDR1 reads MDHEN; CDR2 reads SYDVKM. J lost 3 bases, V lost 6 bases, and 15 bases had no gene match. The CDR3 runs to 17 residues. The CDR3 protein is CASRSGGAAVLYYGYTF. The CDR3 nucleotides are TGTGCCAGCAGATCAGGGGGCGCGGCTGTATTGTACTATGGCTACACCTTC.

This clonotype appeared many times. CDR3 coding DNA: TGCAGTGCTAGAGGGAAAGGAAGCTCCTATAATTCACCCCTCCACTTT. Amino acid sequence: CSARGKGSSYNSPLHF. The rearrangement uses TRBV20-1 and TRBJ1-6; D gene unclear. V lost 1 base, J lost 0 bases, and 10 bases lay in between. CDR3 size: 16 residues. CDR1 and CDR2 from the germline V gene are DFQATT and SNEGSKA (reference sequence).

The table lists this clonotype with a few counts. The V gene is TRBV18, the J gene TRBJ1-5; D uncertain. V lost 3 bases and J lost 1, with 1 base in between. The length of the CDR3 is 12 residues. Germline V lookup: CDR1 KGHSH, CDR2 LQKENI. CDR3 residues: CASSPSNQPQHF. CDR3 bases: TGTGCCAGCTCACCGAGCAATCAGCCCCAGCATTTT.

In regard to this clonotype: A much larger clone differs from this one at a single base, so this may be a read error. Because it lacks the conserved phenylalanine or tryptophan at the end, this CDR3 is likely a read error. The CDR3 sequence: CASSLTLGTGARSTEAFC. The CDR3 DNA follows: TGTGCCAGCAGTTTAACCCTCGGGACAGGGGCAAGGAGCACTGAAGCTTTCTGT. The rearrangement uses TRBV12-3 or TRBV12-4 and TRBJ1-1; 10 bases are a match to TRBD1. The CDR3 runs to 18 residues. With 2 bases clipped from V and 4 bases from J, the junction kept 13 bases outside the gene matches.

This clonotype is a singleton in its sample. This chain links TRBV19 with TRBJ2-7; 9 nucleotides match TRBD1. This CDR3 spans 14 amino acids. Per the germline V gene, CDR1 is LNHDA and CDR2 is SQIVND (reference sequence). V gave up 7 bases and J gave up 3 bases; unmatched junction bases: 7. The CDR3 sequence: CASKPGQGFYEQYF. CDR3 in DNA: TGTGCCAGTAAACCGGGACAGGGATTCTACGAGCAGTACTTC.

In its sample, this clonotype ranks as medium-sized (0.01 to 0.1%). The chain employs TRBV7-6 and TRBJ2-5; TRBD2 agrees at 11 bases. The CDR3 length is 15 residues. Germline values: CDR1 SGHVS, CDR2 FNYEAQ. J gave up 2 bases and V 3 bases, and 2 bases lay outside the gene matches. CDR3 sequence (DNA): TGTGCCAGCAGCTTCGCTAGCGGGGGGCAAGAGACCCAGTACTTC. Protein: CASSFASGGQETQYF.